The clone carrying this T cell receptor (beta chain) has more than one count but fewer than ten. These data originate in a study of blood T cell repertoires in COVID-19. Study-level background: Sites in the United States, Italy and Spain provided acute and convalescent COVID-19 samples. From T cells, B-cell-depleted T cells, or PBMCs came the material, which was cDNA or gDNA.

Trimming took 7 bases from V and 2 from J, leaving 15 bases between them. Germline V CDR1 and CDR2: SQVTM, ANQGSEA. The CDR3 is 13 amino acids. Some clones are missing from TCRdb's copy, which holds only in-frame ones; the method was immunoSEQ multiplex PCR. The repertoire holds fewer than 250,000 clones, with around 85% as singletons. Sequencing was done on a sample of peripheral blood. The rearrangement uses TRBV29-1 and TRBJ2-7; tentatively, D is TRBD1 (6 bases). The sequence was collected from a woman aged 45-60 years with acute or convalescent COVID-19. The CDR3: CSASPDSTYEQYF. In DNA form, the CDR3 reads TGCAGCGCCAGCCCGGACAGTACCTACGAGCAGTACTTC.